The 25 T cell receptor beta chains given below trace back to one sample, sequenced in a study of beta chain features in type 1 diabetes. Isolated RNA was reverse transcribed in full, so expressed TCRB transcripts were sequenced. Libraries were prepared by immunoSEQ multiplex PCR; TCRdb keeps only in-frame clonotypes and omits some of them. In the table there are 900,000 or so clones, about a sixth of which are singletons. The sequenced sample consisted of naive CD4+ T cells from blood. Receptors originate from a woman between 18 and 29 years old in good health.

The rearrangement links TRBV28 to TRBJ2-3; D is tentatively TRBD1 or TRBD2 (5 bases each). The V end was cut by 3 bases, the J end by 1 base, with 11 bases between. Germline CDR1 is MDHEN and CDR2 is SYDVKM. The CDR3 has 15 residues. Here the CDR3 DNA reads TGTGCCAGCAGTTTGCTTCAGGGAGGCACAGATACGCAGTATTTT. Its translation is CASSLLQGGTDTQYF. Complete variable domain (other parts from reference TRBV28 and TRBJ2-3): DVKVTQSSRYLVKRTGEKVFLECVQDMDHENMFWYRQDPGLGLRLIYFSYDVKMKEKGDIPEGYSVSREKKERFSLILESASTNQTSMYLCASSLLQGGTDTQYFGPGTRLTVL.

The chain recombines TRBV2 with TRBJ2-3; D remains unclear. This CDR3 has 15 residues. Germline assignment: CDR1 SNHLY and CDR2 FYNNEI. Trimming stripped 4 bases from V and 6 bases from J, with 17 bases between. The chain's CDR3 is CASSGEQNPADTQYF. The CDR3 DNA reads TGTGCCAGCAGTGGGGAACAAAACCCCGCTGATACGCAGTATTTT.

The table lists this clone with a few counts. The V and J genes are TRBV4-1 and TRBJ2-2; D is unclear. The CDR3 covers 17 residues. Looked up from germline, CDR1 is MGHRA and CDR2 is YSYEKL. Deletions cut 2 bases from V and 5 bases from J, with 18 bases between. CDR3 region: CASSQFASLTATGELFF. CDR3 bases: TGCGCCAGCAGCCAATTCGCTTCGTTGACGGCGACCGGGGAGCTGTTTTTT.

This clone appeared a few times. Distinct nucleotide sequences in the sample also encode this CDR3. The V gene is TRBV6-1, the J gene TRBJ2-7; unclear D gene. Between the trimmed V and J ends, which lost 6 bases and 3 bases, there was a span of 6 bases. The CDR3 loop spans 11 amino acids. Per germline, CDR1 MNHNS and CDR2 SASEGT. CDR3 sequence: CASSRNYEQYF. For the CDR3, the DNA is TGTGCCAGCAGCAGAAACTACGAGCAGTACTTC.

This clone was detected only a few times. The chain joins TRBV6-5 to TRBJ1-2; D unclear. CDR3 length: 16 amino acids. The germline gives CDR1 MNHEY, CDR2 SVGAGI. The germline V and J ends were trimmed by 0 bases and 2 bases, with 13 bases remaining between them. The CDR3 coding sequence is TGTGCCAGCAGTTACTCCGCGGGAGAGGGAAACTATGGCTACACCTTC. Residues: CASSYSAGEGNYGYTF.

A few counts support this clone. The chain joins TRBV7-2 to TRBJ2-5; 14 bases match TRBD2. Germline V gene sequence: CDR1 SGHTA, CDR2 FQGNSA. The junction had 2 bases not matched to a gene; V was cut back by 4 bases and J by 4 bases. This CDR3 region has 15 residues. The CDR3 reads CASSSGLAGVETQYF. CDR3 coding DNA: TGTGCCAGCAGCTCGGGACTAGCGGGAGTAGAGACCCAGTACTTC. The full variable domain, rest sourced from reference TRBV7-2 and TRBJ2-5, is GAGVSQSPSNKVTEKGKDVELRCDPISGHTALYWYRQSLGQGLEFLIYFQGNSAPDKSGLPSDRFSAERTGGSVSTLTIQRTQQEDSAVYLCASSSGLAGVETQYFGPGTRLLVL.

The chain uses TRBV4-3 and TRBJ2-1, with 12 bases fitting TRBD2. The germline V gene encodes CDR1 LGHNA and CDR2 YSLEER. CDR3 size: 21 residues. With 1 base clipped from V and 9 bases from J, the junction kept 22 bases outside the gene matches. The CDR3 region is CASSQGTGTGASGRASVEQFF. CDR3 in DNA: TGCGCCAGCAGCCAAGGGACTGGGACAGGGGCTAGCGGGAGGGCCAGTGTTGAGCAGTTCTTC.

The chain joins TRBV6-1 to TRBJ1-2; TRBD1 might be the D (6 bases). Germline V gene sequence: CDR1 MNHNS, CDR2 SASEGT. Trimming took 8 bases from V and 6 from J, leaving 13 bases between them. CDR3 length: 12 amino acids. For the CDR3, the DNA is TGTGCCAGCGCCCTTGCAGGGGATGGCTACACCTTC. Translating gives CASALAGDGYTF.

This clone has a handful of counts. The chain is built from TRBV7-2 and TRBJ2-7; TRBD2 matches at 7 bases. The CDR3 runs 15 residues. Germline values: CDR1 SGHTA, CDR2 FQGNSA. V shed 4 bases and J 0 bases; nucleotides not matched to a gene: 6. CDR3 sequence: CASSSFGRSSYEQYF. The CDR3, as DNA: TGTGCCAGCAGCTCATTCGGGAGGAGCTCCTACGAGCAGTACTTC.

The CDR3 protein is CASGDWGPWSYGYTF. DNA of the CDR3: TGTGCCAGCGGGGACTGGGGACCATGGAGCTATGGCTACACCTTC. This chain connects TRBV6-5 to TRBJ1-2; D possibly corresponds to TRBD1 (5 bases). CDR3 size: 15 residues. The V and J ends lost 8 bases and 4 bases respectively, with 20 bases between them. In germline, CDR1 is MNHEY, CDR2 SVGAGI.

The V gene is TRBV6-5, the J gene TRBJ1-2; no definite D call. CDR3 length: 13 amino acids. The germline gives CDR1 MNHEY, CDR2 SVGAGI. V lost 5 bases and J 5 bases, leaving 12 bases between the germline ends. The CDR3 loop reads CASSPGFRYGYTF. As DNA, the CDR3 is TGTGCCAGCAGTCCGGGGTTCAGATATGGCTACACCTTC.

CDR3 in DNA: TGTGCCAGCAGCCAAGATACCGACTCCTACGAGCAGTACTTC. Protein product: CASSQDTDSYEQYF. This chain uses TRBV4-2 with TRBJ2-7, with D unclear. The V and J ends lost 0 bases and 0 bases respectively, with 6 bases between them. Germline values: CDR1 LGHNA, CDR2 YNFKEQ. The CDR3 is 14 amino acids.

This clone was picked up a small number of times. The chain joins TRBV29-1 to TRBJ2-7; TRBD2 might be the D (6 bases). The V and J ends lost 4 bases and 4 bases respectively, with 11 bases between them. The V gene's germline CDR1 is SQVTM and CDR2 ANQGSEA. The CDR3 is 12 amino acids. This chain's CDR3 is CSVVGSRYEQYF. CDR3 nucleotide sequence: TGCAGCGTTGTCGGGAGCAGGTACGAGCAGTACTTC.

This clone was observed a few times. V usage is TRBV5-1 and J usage is TRBJ2-7; 10 nucleotides match TRBD1. This CDR3 comprises 15 residues. V trimming: 4 bases; J trimming: 2 bases; junction bases outside the gene matches: 6. Germline-derived CDR1 and CDR2 are SGHRS and YFSETQ. CDR3 sequence reads: CASSPAGTGAYEQYF. In nucleotides, the CDR3 is TGCGCCAGCAGCCCAGCCGGGACAGGGGCCTACGAGCAGTACTTC.

This chain connects TRBV5-1 to TRBJ2-2; no firm D call. Trimming pared 0 bases from V and 3 bases from J, leaving 9 bases between. The germline gives CDR1 SGHRS, CDR2 YFSETQ. The CDR3 loop spans 15 amino acids. As DNA, the CDR3 is TGCGCCAGCAGCTTGGTCCTACCTGACACCGGGGAGCTGTTTTTT. Translation gives CASSLVLPDTGELFF.

The rearrangement links TRBV29-1 to TRBJ1-1; 8 bases map to TRBD1. There are 12 residues in the CDR3. V gave up 6 bases and J gave up 7 bases; unmatched junction bases: 7. Germline V gene data show CDR1 as SQVTM and CDR2 as ANQGSEA. CDR3 sequence reads: CSVVTGEREAFF. The CDR3 region has the DNA TGCAGCGTGGTGACAGGGGAACGTGAAGCTTTCTTT.

The chain is built from TRBV25-1 and TRBJ1-1, with D hard to call. Trimming pared 5 bases from V and 1 base from J, leaving 8 bases between. This CDR3 is built from 13 residues. From germline, CDR1 is MGHDK and CDR2 SYGVNS. The CDR3 spells CASSYGANTEAFF. The CDR3 coding sequence is TGTGCCAGCAGTTATGGAGCGAACACTGAAGCTTTCTTT.

This clone was found a few times. J is TRBJ1-1 and V is TRBV5-1, with 7 bases fitting TRBD1. The germline V gene encodes CDR1 SGHRS and CDR2 YFSETQ. The CDR3 runs to 15 residues. V lost 4 bases to trimming and J lost 1 base; unmatched junction nucleotides: 7. Here the CDR3 DNA reads TGCGCCAGCAGCGAGACCGGGACAGCGAACACTGAAGCTTTCTTT. Amino acid sequence: CASSETGTANTEAFF.

The chain joins TRBV21-1 to TRBJ2-7; TRBD2 is the table's D call, not checked against the DNA. TRBV21-1 is designated a pseudogene. The CDR3 contains 15 residues. The CDR3 loop reads CASSKARGCLHEQYF. Here the CDR3 DNA reads TGTGCCAGCAGCAAGGCTAGAGGTTGCCTCCACGAGCAGTACTTC.

CDR3: CASSPDPRGGELFF. The CDR3 coding sequence is TGCGCCAGCAGCCCGGACCCCCGAGGGGGGGAGCTGTTTTTT. The rearrangement joins TRBV5-1 to TRBJ2-2, with TRBD2 as a possible D gene (5 bases). Germline V gives CDR1 SGHRS, CDR2 YFSETQ. The CDR3 spans 14 residues. Trimming took 4 bases from V and 8 from J, leaving 15 bases between them.

V is TRBV5-1 and J is TRBJ2-3; 9 nucleotides line up with TRBD2. The CDR3 has 18 amino acids. Looked up from germline, CDR1 is SGHRS and CDR2 is YFSETQ. V dropped 0 bases and J dropped 5; count of bases not matched to a gene: 13. The CDR3 DNA reads TGCGCCAGCAGCTTGGCCGTTTTGTCTAGCGGGATTGTAGATACGCAGTATTTT. Translated: CASSLAVLSSGIVDTQYF.

This chain uses TRBV28 with TRBJ2-7; 9 bases align to TRBD1. The CDR3 length is 15 residues. V shed 6 bases and J 2 bases; nucleotides not matched to a gene: 8. Germline CDR1 reads MDHEN; CDR2 reads SYDVKM. The CDR3 bases are TGTGCCAGCAGCACAGGGGGCGGGATGACCTACGAGCAGTACTTC. Translated, it gives CASSTGGGMTYEQYF.

The rearrangement links TRBV28 to TRBJ2-7; no clear D gene. The CDR3 has 14 residues. With 10 bases removed from V and 0 bases from J, the gap between germline ends came to 16 bases. Germline values: CDR1 MDHEN, CDR2 SYDVKM. The CDR3 protein is CATDVSPSSYEQYF. The CDR3 nucleotides are TGTGCCACCGACGTATCCCCCAGCTCCTACGAGCAGTACTTC. Together with reference TRBV28 and TRBJ2-7, the CDR3 gives the full variable domain: DVKVTQSSRYLVKRTGEKVFLECVQDMDHENMFWYRQDPGLGLRLIYFSYDVKMKEKGDIPEGYSVSREKKERFSLILESASTNQTSMYLCATDVSPSSYEQYFGPGTRLTVT.

This clone was seen a few times. The chain uses TRBV4-1 and TRBJ2-1; TRBD1 agrees at 8 bases. CDR1 is MGHRA, CDR2 YSYEKL, per germline. Trimming at V came to 0 bases and at J to 1 base, leaving 5 bases not matched to a gene. CDR3 length: 17 residues. CDR3 loop: CASSQEDRVSSYNEQFF. The CDR3 bases are TGCGCCAGCAGCCAAGAGGACAGGGTAAGTTCCTACAATGAGCAGTTCTTC.

V gene TRBV15 combines with J gene TRBJ1-5, with unresolved D. The germline CDR1 and CDR2 sequences are LNHNV and YYDKDF (reference sequence). The CDR3 totals 13 residues. V was trimmed by 4 bases and J by 6 bases, leaving 10 bases between them. The CDR3 sequence: CATSTIASQPQHF. In DNA form, the CDR3 reads TGTGCCACCAGCACCATCGCGAGTCAGCCCCAGCATTTT.